The clone carrying this T cell receptor beta chain has a single count. This entry comes from a study of blood T cell repertoires in COVID-19. On the study more broadly: The origin of the acute and convalescent COVID-19 samples was the United States, Italy and Spain.

Under the authors' procedure: Scientists estimated how many nucleated cells there were by amplifying reference gene primers. The data were produced by immunoSEQ multiplex PCR, yet TCRdb's version contains in-frame clones alone and is incomplete. That table is the source of V, J and clone size, and D and trimming were worked out from the DNA. The profile shows more than 65,000 clones, approximately 80% of them singletons. The CDR3 contains 14 residues. CDR1 and CDR2 (germline): SNHLY, FYNNEI. V was pared by 7 bases and J by 4 bases, with 16 bases between. The sequencing input was peripheral blood. This clonotype originated in a man between 60 and 70 years old with active or convalescent COVID-19. The chain couples TRBV2 to TRBJ1-2; possible D gene TRBD1, 5 bases. CDR3 nucleotide sequence: TGTGCCAGCAAGGGGTGGGGGGAGGCCTATGGCTACACCTTC. Residues: CASKGWGEAYGYTF.